These 17 T cell receptor beta chains originate from one sample sequenced in a study of early T cells in non-severe SARS-CoV-2 infection. TCRdb used MiXCR to reprocess the 5' RACE reads, holding one entry per CDR3 protein. The sample yields around 70,000 distinct CDR3 sequences, about 12% seen once. The sequenced sample consisted of whole blood. The receptors derive from an adult who was a healthcare worker with PCR-confirmed SARS-CoV-2 infection or an uninfected control (not recorded which).

In this sample, this clonotype turned up many times. J is TRBJ2-7 and V is TRBV2, with D possibly being TRBD2 (6 bases). The germline V gene has CDR1 SNHLY and CDR2 FYNNEI. This CDR3 spans 12 amino acids. V lost 8 bases, J lost 2 bases, and 10 bases lay in between. The CDR3 sequence: CASERVAYEQYF. CDR3 coding DNA: TGTGCCAGCGAGCGGGTCGCCTACGAGCAGTACTTC.

Many counts were recorded for this clonotype. The rearrangement joins TRBV20-1 to TRBJ2-7; TRBD2 matches 8 bases. J gave up 2 bases and V 6 bases, and 6 bases lay outside the gene matches. CDR1 is DFQATT and CDR2 is SNEGSKA in the germline V gene (reference sequence). CDR3 length: 13 residues. CDR3 in amino acids: CSAGGGTPYEQYF. The DNA of the CDR3 is TGCAGTGCAGGCGGGGGGACCCCCTACGAGCAGTACTTC.

The rearrangement uses TRBV7-9 and TRBJ2-1; possibly TRBD2 for D (6 bases). The CDR3 sequence is 13 residues long. Looked up from germline, CDR1 is SEHNR and CDR2 is FQNEAQ (reference sequence). With 8 bases removed from V and 9 bases from J, the gap between germline ends came to 17 bases. CDR3 DNA sequence: TGTGCCAGCCGGGACTCCGAGGGAAGTGAGCAGTTCTTC. Translating it yields CASRDSEGSEQFF.

This clonotype was detected a few times. V and J are TRBV5-4 and TRBJ2-1, with TRBD2 matching over 12 bases. Germline trimming cut 4 bases from V and 8 bases from J; bases unmatched to any gene: 7. The CDR3 totals 15 residues. Germline CDR1 reads SGHNT; CDR2 reads YYREEE (reference sequence). The CDR3 here is CASSTASGRGHEQFF. In DNA form, the CDR3 reads TGTGCCAGCAGCACAGCTAGCGGGAGGGGGCATGAGCAGTTCTTC.

This rearrangement joins TRBV5-1 to TRBJ1-2; the match to TRBD1 covers 12 bases. The length of the CDR3 is 20 residues. V dropped 0 bases and J dropped 4; count of bases not matched to a gene: 16. The V gene's germline CDR1 is SGHRS and CDR2 YFSETQ. CDR3 residues: CASSLALLRDRGHRGYGYTF. The CDR3 bases are TGCGCCAGCAGCTTGGCCCTACTCCGGGACAGGGGGCACAGGGGCTATGGCTACACCTTC.

This clonotype was found a few times. The DNA for the CDR3 is TGTGCCAGCAGCTGGGAGGGGGCAAGGGAAAAACTGTTTTTT. This gives the protein CASSWEGAREKLFF. This rearrangement joins TRBV7-9 to TRBJ1-4; 7 nucleotides line up with TRBD1. In germline, CDR1 is SEHNR, CDR2 FQNEAQ (reference sequence). This CDR3 comprises 14 residues. The V gene end was trimmed by 4 bases and the J gene end by 8 bases; junction bases not matched to a gene: 7.

This clonotype showed up just a few times. The chain combines TRBV10-3 with TRBJ2-1; D not resolved. V dropped 2 bases and J dropped 3 bases, with 14 bases sitting between them. The CDR3 length is 16 residues. Germline values: CDR1 ENHRY, CDR2 SYGVKD. The CDR3 here is CAISELPVRFYNEQFF. CDR3 sequence (DNA): TGTGCCATCAGTGAGCTCCCGGTGCGTTTCTACAATGAGCAGTTCTTC.

The sample holds many counts of this clonotype. The V and J genes are TRBV7-9 and TRBJ2-7; the D gene is possibly TRBD2 (5 bases). The V end was cut by 2 bases, the J end by 6 bases, with 11 bases between. CDR1 is SEHNR and CDR2 is FQNEAQ in the germline V gene (reference sequence). CDR3 length equals 13 residues. CDR3 DNA sequence: TGTGCCAGCAGCTTATCTACTAGACTCGAGCAGTACTTC. This translates into CASSLSTRLEQYF. The entire variable domain, with the rest obtained from reference TRBV7-9 and TRBJ2-7, is as follows: DTGVSQNPRHKITKRGQNVTFRCDPISEHNRLYWYRQTLGQGPEFLTYFQNEAQLEKSRLLSDRFSAERPKGSFSTLEIQRTEQGDSAMYLCASSLSTRLEQYFGPGTRLTVT.

This clonotype has a handful of counts. The chain has TRBV10-3 and TRBJ1-3; 8 nucleotides align to TRBD1. The CDR3 runs 16 residues. Trimming at V came to 6 bases and at J to 2 bases, leaving 9 bases not matched to a gene. Germline CDR1 reads ENHRY; CDR2 reads SYGVKD. Written as DNA, the CDR3 is TGTGCCATCAGATCCCTCCAGGGGGCAACTGGAAACACCATATATTTT. Its translation: CAIRSLQGATGNTIYF.

This clonotype was detected a few times. This sequence joins TRBV6-6 and TRBJ1-1; D gene uncertain. The CDR3 has 14 residues. V lost 0 bases to trimming and J lost 5 bases, with 10 bases between them. CDR1 and CDR2 (germline): MNHNY, SVGAGI (reference sequence). The CDR3 is CASSYSKSGTEAFF. The CDR3, as DNA: TGTGCCAGCAGTTACTCTAAATCCGGAACTGAAGCTTTCTTT.

This clonotype was observed at least ten times. V is TRBV24-1 and J is TRBJ1-1, with TRBD1 as a possible D gene (5 bases). This CDR3 contains 15 residues. Germline V lookup: CDR1 KGHDR, CDR2 SFDVKD. Trimming cost V 3 bases and J 4 bases, with 14 bases left between them. The CDR3 region has the DNA TGTGCCACCAGTGATAGCGCGGGACGGGGCACTGAAGCTTTCTTT. The encoded protein is CATSDSAGRGTEAFF.

The V and J genes are TRBV2 and TRBJ2-7; D unclear. Germline values: CDR1 SNHLY, CDR2 FYNNEI. V lost 2 bases to trimming and J lost 0 bases, with 23 bases between them. CDR3 length equals 19 residues. CDR3 coding DNA: TGTGCCAGCAGTGAACTTGGGCTACCTCTCGACGGACCCTCCTACGAGCAGTACTTC. This translates into CASSELGLPLDGPSYEQYF.

This clonotype was counted only a few times. The chain has TRBV3-2 and TRBJ1-6; the D call TRBD1 from the table was never checked on the DNA. TRBV3-2 is reported as a pseudogene. There are 15 residues in the CDR3. CDR3 region: CASSRLRTGDSPLHF. CDR3 DNA: TGTGCCAGCAGCCGATTGAGGACAGGGGACTCACCCCTCCACTTT.

This rearrangement joins TRBV29-1 to TRBJ2-5; D perhaps matches TRBD2 (6 bases). The ends were cut back, 8 bases at V and 7 bases at J, with 17 bases in the middle. The CDR3 length is 12 residues. The germline CDR1 and CDR2 sequences are SQVTM and ANQGSEA. CDR3 amino acids: CSSRGVRGTQYF. In DNA form, the CDR3 reads TGCAGCTCGCGCGGGGTAAGGGGGACCCAGTACTTC.

This clonotype was seen repeatedly, ten times or more. The genes are TRBV5-4 and TRBJ2-2; the match to TRBD1 covers 9 bases. The germline CDR1 and CDR2 sequences are SGHNT and YYREEE (reference sequence). This CDR3 contains 15 residues. The V gene end was trimmed by 3 bases and the J gene end by 4 bases; junction bases not matched to a gene: 4. The CDR3, as DNA: TGTGCCAGCAGCTCGGGACAGGGAGGCACCGGGGAGCTGTTTTTT. Amino acids: CASSSGQGGTGELFF.

This clonotype came up many times. V is TRBV7-9 and J is TRBJ1-1; D not certain. The V end lost 5 bases, the J end lost 0 bases, and 10 bases lay between the germline ends. Germline CDR1 and CDR2: SEHNR and FQNEAQ (reference sequence). The CDR3 consists of 14 residues. The CDR3 sequence: CASSQDRLNTEAFF. For the CDR3, the DNA is TGTGCCAGCAGCCAGGACCGATTGAACACTGAAGCTTTCTTT.

This clonotype was detected ten times or more. The V call is TRBV11-2, the J call TRBJ1-2, with TRBD1 matching 9 bases. The CDR3 is 16 amino acids. Trimming cost V 5 bases and J 2 bases; bases outside gene matches: 9. CDR1 and CDR2 (germline): SGHAT, FQNNGV. CDR3 DNA: TGTGCCAGCAGCCCGGGACAGGGCAGTCAGAACTATGGCTACACCTTC. Translated, it gives CASSPGQGSQNYGYTF.